These 3 T cell receptor beta chains originate from one sample sequenced in a study of T cell responses to AZD1222 COVID-19 vaccine. Profiled with immunoSEQ multiplex PCR; TCRdb holds only in-frame clones, not every one. The data hold some 190,000 clones, with about nine tenths observed a single time. Sequenced here: peripheral blood, sampled 28 days after the second AZD1222 dose. The receptors stem from an adult who received the AZD1222 COVID-19 vaccine.

The chain links TRBV6-4 to TRBJ1-5; perhaps TRBD1 as D (6 bases). The CDR3 has 15 residues. Trimming removed 6 bases at V and 6 bases at J, with 18 bases between. The germline V gene encodes CDR1 MRHNA and CDR2 SNTAGT. The CDR3 bases are TGTGCCAGCAGCCGCCGGGTCACAGGGCGTCAGCCCCAGCATTTT. This encodes CASSRRVTGRQPQHF.

CDR3 bases: TGTGCCAGCAGCTTAGGCGCCGGGACTGGGCAGTATTTT. Translation: CASSLGAGTGQYF. V gene TRBV11-3 combines with J gene TRBJ2-3; a possible D gene is TRBD2 (6 bases). Germline CDR1 SGHNT, CDR2 YENEEA. CDR3 length: 13 amino acids. With 1 base removed from V and 11 bases from J, the gap between germline ends came to 13 bases.

A single count supports this clone. The chain is built from TRBV28 and TRBJ1-3; D unclear. V dropped 3 bases and J dropped 0 bases, with 3 bases sitting between them. Germline V gene sequence: CDR1 MDHEN, CDR2 SYDVKM. This CDR3 is built from 13 residues. DNA for the CDR3: TGTGCCAGCAGTTTCCCCTCTGGAAACACCATATATTTT. This gives the protein CASSFPSGNTIYF.